This T cell receptor (beta chain) comes out of a study of PD-1 blockade in classical Hodgkin lymphoma. Study results and caveats: Diversity in CD4+ TCRs, unlike that measured in CD8+ TCRs, had risen significantly by C4D1.

A note on this clone: Its antigen is still unknown.

The CDR3 is 15 residues long. The V and J ends lost 0 bases and 8 bases, in that order; junction bases with no gene match: 6. Germline lookup yields CDR1 ENHRY and CDR2 SYGVKD. Each and every patient relapsed after autologous stem cell transplantation, and patients got differing brentuximab vedotin exposure. Data came from immunoSEQ multiplex PCR; TCRdb stores just in-frame clones and leaves some out. The sample records about 97,000 clones, approximately 80% being singletons. The J gene is TRBJ1-4, the V gene TRBV10-3; the match to TRBD1 covers 7 bases. The receptor's source is a human donor with classical Hodgkin lymphoma. Here the sequenced sample was peripheral blood mononuclear cells (PBMCs), taken at baseline. CDR3 amino acids: CAISESRGRREKLFF. CDR3 nucleotides: TGTGCCATCAGTGAGTCGAGGGGGCGACGGGAAAAACTGTTTTTT.